This TCR beta chain was found in a study of PD-L1 blockade in urothelial cancer. Study overall: Male patients with bladder-origin urothelial cancer numbered about nine tenths of the roughly 29. Blood was tested 3 weeks (second dose) and 6 weeks into treatment.

Sequenced by immunoSEQ multiplex PCR; TCRdb stores in-frame clones only, minus some. The table has under 70,000 clones, over 75% seen once. The time point is: pretreatment peripheral blood. Pretreatment and on-treatment blood mononuclear cell samples were taken, totaling between 1 and 8 time points per patient. Germline V CDR1 and CDR2: MDHEN, SYDVKM. Trimming shortened V by 4 bases and J by 2 bases, and 11 bases separated the two germline ends. This CDR3 has 14 amino acids. This TCR came from a man in his 70s with urothelial cancer. The sample in question was PBMCs, obtained around atezolizumab (anti-PD-L1) treatment. The gene calls are TRBV28 and TRBJ1-2, with a weak D call TRBD1 (6 bases). This chain's CDR3 is CASSSSDRNYGYTF. In nucleotides, the CDR3 is TGTGCCAGCAGTTCCTCGGACAGAAACTATGGCTACACCTTC.